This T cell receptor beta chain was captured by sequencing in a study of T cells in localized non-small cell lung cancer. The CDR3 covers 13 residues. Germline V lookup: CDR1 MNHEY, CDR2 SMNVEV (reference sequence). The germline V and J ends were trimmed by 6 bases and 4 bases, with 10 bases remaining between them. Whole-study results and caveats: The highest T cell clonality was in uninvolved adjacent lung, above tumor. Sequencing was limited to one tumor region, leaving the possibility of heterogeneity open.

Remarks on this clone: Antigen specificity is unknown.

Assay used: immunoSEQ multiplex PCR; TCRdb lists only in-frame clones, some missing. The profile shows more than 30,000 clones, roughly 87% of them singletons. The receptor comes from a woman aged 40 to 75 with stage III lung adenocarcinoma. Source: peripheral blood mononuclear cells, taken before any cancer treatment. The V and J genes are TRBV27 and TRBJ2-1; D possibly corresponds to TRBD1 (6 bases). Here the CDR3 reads CASRQGRYNEQFF. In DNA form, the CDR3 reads TGTGCCAGCAGGCAGGGGCGATACAATGAGCAGTTCTTC.